This T cell receptor beta chain was obtained from a study of control samples from healthy donors and cancer patients. This clone came up a few times. The table came from immunoSEQ multiplex PCR; TCRdb's copy has only in-frame clones and leaves some out. The sample consists of over 100,000 clones, 88% of them appearing once. The CDR3 loop spans 14 amino acids. V dropped 2 bases and J dropped 1 base, with 10 bases sitting between them. The germline V gene encodes CDR1 GTSNPN and CDR2 SVGIG (reference sequence). V usage is TRBV30 and J usage is TRBJ2-3, with no clear D. The sequence came from a man aged 40-49 years in good health. The sample comprised blood. CDR3 nucleotides: TGTGCCTGGAGTAGTTCTCCCCGCACAGATACGCAGTATTTT. This sequence encodes CAWSSSPRTDTQYF.